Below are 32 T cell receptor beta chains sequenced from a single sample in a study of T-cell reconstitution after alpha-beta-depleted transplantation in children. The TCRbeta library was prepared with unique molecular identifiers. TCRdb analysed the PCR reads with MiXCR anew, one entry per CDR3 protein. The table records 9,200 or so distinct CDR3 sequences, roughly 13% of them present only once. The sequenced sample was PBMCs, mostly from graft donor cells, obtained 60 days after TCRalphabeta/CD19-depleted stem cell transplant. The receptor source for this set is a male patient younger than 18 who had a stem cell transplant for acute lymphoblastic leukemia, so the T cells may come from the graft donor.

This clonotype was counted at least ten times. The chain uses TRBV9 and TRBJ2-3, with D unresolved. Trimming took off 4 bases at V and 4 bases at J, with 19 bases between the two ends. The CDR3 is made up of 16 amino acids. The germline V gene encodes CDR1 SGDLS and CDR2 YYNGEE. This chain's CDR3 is CASSPHPPRGSDTQYF. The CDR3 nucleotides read TGTGCCAGCAGCCCCCACCCGCCCCGCGGTTCAGATACGCAGTATTTT.

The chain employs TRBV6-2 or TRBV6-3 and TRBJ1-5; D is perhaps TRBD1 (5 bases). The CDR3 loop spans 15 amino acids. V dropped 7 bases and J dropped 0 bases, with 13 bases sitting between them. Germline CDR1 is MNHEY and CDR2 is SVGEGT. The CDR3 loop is CASTQWGNSNQPQHF. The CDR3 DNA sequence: TGTGCCAGCACGCAGTGGGGGAATAGCAATCAGCCCCAGCATTTT.

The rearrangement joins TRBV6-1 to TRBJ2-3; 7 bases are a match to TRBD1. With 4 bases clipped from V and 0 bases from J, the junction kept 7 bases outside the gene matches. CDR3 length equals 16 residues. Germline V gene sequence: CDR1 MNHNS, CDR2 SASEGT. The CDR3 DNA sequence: TGTGCCAGCAGTGGGTGGGGACAGTTGAGCACAGATACGCAGTATTTT. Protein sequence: CASSGWGQLSTDTQYF.

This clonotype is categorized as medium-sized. The CDR3 loop reads CASSGGKGASPYNEQFF. CDR3 DNA: TGTGCCAGCAGCGGAGGGAAAGGGGCTTCGCCTTACAATGAGCAGTTCTTC. The V call is TRBV11-3, the J call TRBJ2-1; possible D gene TRBD2, 6 bases. The V gene's germline CDR1 is SGHNT and CDR2 YENEEA. V dropped 5 bases and J dropped 4 bases, with 21 bases sitting between them. The CDR3 is made up of 17 amino acids.

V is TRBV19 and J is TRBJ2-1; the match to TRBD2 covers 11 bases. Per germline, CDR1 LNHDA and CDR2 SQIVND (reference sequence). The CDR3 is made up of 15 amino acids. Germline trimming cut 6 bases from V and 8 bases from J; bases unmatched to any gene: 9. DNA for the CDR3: TGTGCCAGTAGGGGCTTAACTAGCGGGAGTGATGAGCAGTTCTTC. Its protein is CASRGLTSGSDEQFF.

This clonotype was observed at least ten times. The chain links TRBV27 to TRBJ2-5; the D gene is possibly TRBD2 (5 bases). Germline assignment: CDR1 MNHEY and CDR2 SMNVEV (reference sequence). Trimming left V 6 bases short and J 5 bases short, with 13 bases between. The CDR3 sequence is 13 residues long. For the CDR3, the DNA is TGTGCCAGCAGGGCTGGATGGAGGGAGACCCAGTACTTC. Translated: CASRAGWRETQYF.

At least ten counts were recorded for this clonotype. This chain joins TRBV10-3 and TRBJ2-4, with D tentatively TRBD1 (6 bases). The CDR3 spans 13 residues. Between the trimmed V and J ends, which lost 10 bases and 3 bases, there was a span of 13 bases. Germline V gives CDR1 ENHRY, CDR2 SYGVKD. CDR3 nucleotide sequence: TGTGCCACTATGCTAGGGGGCAAAAACATTCAGTACTTC. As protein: CATMLGGKNIQYF.

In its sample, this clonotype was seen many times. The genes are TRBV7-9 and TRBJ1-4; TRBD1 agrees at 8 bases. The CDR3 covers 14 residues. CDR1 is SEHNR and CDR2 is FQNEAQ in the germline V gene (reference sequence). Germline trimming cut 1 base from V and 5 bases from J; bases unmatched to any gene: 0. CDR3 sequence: CASSLGTGNEKLFF. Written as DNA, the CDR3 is TGTGCCAGCAGCTTAGGGACAGGGAATGAAAAACTGTTTTTT.

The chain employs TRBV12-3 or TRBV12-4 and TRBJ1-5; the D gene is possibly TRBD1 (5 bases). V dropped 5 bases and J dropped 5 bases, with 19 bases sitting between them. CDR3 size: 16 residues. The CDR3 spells CASSPPRNEGHQPQHF. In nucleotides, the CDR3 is TGTGCCAGCAGTCCTCCGCGGAACGAGGGGCATCAGCCCCAGCATTTT.

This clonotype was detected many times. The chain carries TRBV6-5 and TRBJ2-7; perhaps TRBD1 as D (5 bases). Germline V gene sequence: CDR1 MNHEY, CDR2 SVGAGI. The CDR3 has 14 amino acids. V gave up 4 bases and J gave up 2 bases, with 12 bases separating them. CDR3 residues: CASSSTRRAYEQYF. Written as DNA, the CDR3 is TGTGCCAGCAGTTCAACACGCAGGGCCTACGAGCAGTACTTC.

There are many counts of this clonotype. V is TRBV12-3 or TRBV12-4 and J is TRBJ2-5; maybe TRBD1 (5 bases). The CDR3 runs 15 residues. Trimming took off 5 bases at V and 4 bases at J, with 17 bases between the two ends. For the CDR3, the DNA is TGTGCCAGCAGTCCCCGCAGACAGAACGGAGAGACCCAGTACTTC. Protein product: CASSPRRQNGETQYF.

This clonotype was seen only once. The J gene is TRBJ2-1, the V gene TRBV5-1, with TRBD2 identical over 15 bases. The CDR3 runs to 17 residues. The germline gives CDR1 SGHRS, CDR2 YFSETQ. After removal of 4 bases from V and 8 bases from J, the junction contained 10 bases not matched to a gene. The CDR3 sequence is CASSLTGLAGGRDEQFF. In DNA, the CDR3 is TGCGCCAGCAGCCTAACGGGACTAGCGGGGGGCCGGGATGAGCAGTTCTTC.

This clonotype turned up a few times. CDR3 region: CASSPSGSGANVLTF. Here the CDR3 DNA reads TGTGCCAGCTCACCATCAGGGTCTGGGGCCAACGTCCTGACTTTC. This chain connects TRBV18 to TRBJ2-6, with D possibly being TRBD1 (5 bases). CDR1 is KGHSH and CDR2 is LQKENI in the germline V gene. The CDR3 length is 15 residues. The V end lost 2 bases, the J end lost 1 base, and 6 bases lay between the germline ends.

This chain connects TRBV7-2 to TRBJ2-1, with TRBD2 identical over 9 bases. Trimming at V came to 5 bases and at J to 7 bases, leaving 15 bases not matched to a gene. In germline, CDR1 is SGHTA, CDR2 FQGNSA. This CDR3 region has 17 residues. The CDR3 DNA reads TGTGCCAGCAGCCCCCCCCGCGGCGGGGGGGCCAGGAATGAGCAGTTCTTC. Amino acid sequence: CASSPPRGGGARNEQFF.

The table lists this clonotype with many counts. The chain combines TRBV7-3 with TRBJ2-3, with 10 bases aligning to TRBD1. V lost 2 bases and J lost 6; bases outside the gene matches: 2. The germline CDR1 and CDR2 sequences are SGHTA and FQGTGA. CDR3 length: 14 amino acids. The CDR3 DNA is TGTGCCAGCAGCTTAGGGACAGGGGCCGATACGCAGTATTTT. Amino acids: CASSLGTGADTQYF.

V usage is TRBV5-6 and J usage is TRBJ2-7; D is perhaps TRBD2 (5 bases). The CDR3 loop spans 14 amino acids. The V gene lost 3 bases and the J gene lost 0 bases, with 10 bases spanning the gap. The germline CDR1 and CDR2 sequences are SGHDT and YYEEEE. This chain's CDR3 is CASSSPGISYEQYV. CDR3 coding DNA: TGTGCCAGCAGCTCCCCGGGAATCTCCTACGAGCAGTACGTC.

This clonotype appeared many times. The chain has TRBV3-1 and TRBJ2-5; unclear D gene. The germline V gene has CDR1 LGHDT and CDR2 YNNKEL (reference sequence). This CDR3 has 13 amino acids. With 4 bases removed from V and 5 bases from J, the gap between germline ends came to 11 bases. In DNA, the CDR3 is TGTGCCAGCAGCCTTGTTAAGGGTGAGACCCAGTACTTC. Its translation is CASSLVKGETQYF.

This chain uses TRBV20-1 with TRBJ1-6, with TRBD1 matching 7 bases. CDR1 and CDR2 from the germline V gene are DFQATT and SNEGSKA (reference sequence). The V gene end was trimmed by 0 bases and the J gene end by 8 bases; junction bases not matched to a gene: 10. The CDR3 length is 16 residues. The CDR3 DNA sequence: TGCAGTGCTAGAGATCCGGGCAGGGGGGGTGATTCACCCCTCCACTTT. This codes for CSARDPGRGGDSPLHF.

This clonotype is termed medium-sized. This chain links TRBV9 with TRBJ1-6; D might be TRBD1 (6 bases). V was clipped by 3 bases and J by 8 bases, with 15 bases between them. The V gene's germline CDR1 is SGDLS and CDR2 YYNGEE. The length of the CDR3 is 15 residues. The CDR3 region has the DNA TGTGCCAGCAGCGGAGGTACAGGGACGTATTCACCCCTCCACTTT. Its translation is CASSGGTGTYSPLHF.

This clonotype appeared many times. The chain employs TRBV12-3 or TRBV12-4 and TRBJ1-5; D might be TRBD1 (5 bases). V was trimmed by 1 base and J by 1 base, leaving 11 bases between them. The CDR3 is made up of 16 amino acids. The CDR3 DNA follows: TGTGCCAGCAGTTTAGGGGCAGGGCGGAGCAATCAGCCCCAGCATTTT. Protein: CASSLGAGRSNQPQHF.

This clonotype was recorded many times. For the CDR3, the DNA is TGCAGTGCTAGAGGAGAAGGACCGCGGTACTTC. As protein: CSARGEGPRYF. The gene calls are TRBV20-1 and TRBJ2-7; D gene unclear. The CDR3 has 11 residues. Trimming left V 1 base short and J 12 bases short, with 13 bases between. Germline CDR1 and CDR2: DFQATT and SNEGSKA (reference sequence).

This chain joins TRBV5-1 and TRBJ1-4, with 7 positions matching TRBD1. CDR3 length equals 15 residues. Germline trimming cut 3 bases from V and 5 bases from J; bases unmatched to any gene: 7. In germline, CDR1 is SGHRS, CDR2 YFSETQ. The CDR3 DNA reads TGCGCCAGCAGCTCGAGGGACAGCCTCAATGAAAAACTGTTTTTT. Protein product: CASSSRDSLNEKLFF.

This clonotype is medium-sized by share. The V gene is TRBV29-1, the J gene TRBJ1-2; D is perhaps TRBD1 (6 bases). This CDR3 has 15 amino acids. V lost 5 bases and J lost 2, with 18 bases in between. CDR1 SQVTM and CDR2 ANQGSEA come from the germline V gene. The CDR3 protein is CSVLTTGGLNYGYTF. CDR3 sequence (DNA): TGCAGCGTTCTCACGACAGGAGGATTGAACTATGGCTACACCTTC.

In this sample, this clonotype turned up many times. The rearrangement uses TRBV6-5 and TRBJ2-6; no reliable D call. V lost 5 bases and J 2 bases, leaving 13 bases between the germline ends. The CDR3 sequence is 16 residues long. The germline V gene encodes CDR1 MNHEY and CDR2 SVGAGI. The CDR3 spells CASSNGRTPGANVLTF. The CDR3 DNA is TGTGCCAGCAGTAACGGGCGCACACCTGGGGCCAACGTCCTGACTTTC.

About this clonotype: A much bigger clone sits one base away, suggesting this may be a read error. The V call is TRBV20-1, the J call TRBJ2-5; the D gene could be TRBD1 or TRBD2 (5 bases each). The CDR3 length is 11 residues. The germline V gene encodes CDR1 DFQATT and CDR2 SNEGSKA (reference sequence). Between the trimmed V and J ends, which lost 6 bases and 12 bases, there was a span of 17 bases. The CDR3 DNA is TGCAGTGCCGGGACCGCCTTTACCAAGTACTTC. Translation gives CSAGTAFTKYF.

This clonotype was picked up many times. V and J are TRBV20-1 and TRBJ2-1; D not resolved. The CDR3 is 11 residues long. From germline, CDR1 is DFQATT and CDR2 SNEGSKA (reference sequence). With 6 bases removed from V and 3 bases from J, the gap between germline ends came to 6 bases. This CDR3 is CSARDYNEQFF. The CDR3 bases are TGCAGTGCGCGTGACTACAATGAGCAGTTCTTC.

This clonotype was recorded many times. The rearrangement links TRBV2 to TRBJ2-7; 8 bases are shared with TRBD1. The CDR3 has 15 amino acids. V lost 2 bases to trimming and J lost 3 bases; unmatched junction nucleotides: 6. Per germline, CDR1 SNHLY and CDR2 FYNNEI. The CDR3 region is CASSELPGGNYEQYF. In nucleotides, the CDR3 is TGTGCCAGCAGTGAATTGCCAGGGGGCAACTACGAGCAGTACTTC. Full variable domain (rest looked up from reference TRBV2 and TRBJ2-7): EPEVTQTPSHQVTQMGQEVILRCVPISNHLYFYWYRQILGQKVEFLVSFYNNEISEKSEIFDDQFSVERPDGSNFTLKIRSTKLEDSAMYFCASSELPGGNYEQYFGPGTRLTVT.

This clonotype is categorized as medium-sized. The DNA for the CDR3 is TGTGCCAGCAGCCCCGGGGGATTGGCCTGGGAGTCGATGGCGAACACTGAAGCTTTCTTT. This codes for CASSPGGLAWESMANTEAFF. This chain uses TRBV4-2 with TRBJ1-1, with D perhaps TRBD1 (5 bases). CDR1 is LGHNA, CDR2 YNFKEQ, per germline. The CDR3 has 20 residues. Trimming removed 4 bases at V and 1 base at J, with 28 bases between.

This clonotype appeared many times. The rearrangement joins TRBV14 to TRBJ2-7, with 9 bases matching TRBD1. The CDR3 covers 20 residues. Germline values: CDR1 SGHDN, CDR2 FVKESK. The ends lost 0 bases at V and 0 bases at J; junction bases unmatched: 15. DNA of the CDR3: TGTGCCAGCAGCCAAGATTTAGGACAGGGGATAGATTCGGGCTCCTACGAGCAGTACTTC. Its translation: CASSQDLGQGIDSGSYEQYF.

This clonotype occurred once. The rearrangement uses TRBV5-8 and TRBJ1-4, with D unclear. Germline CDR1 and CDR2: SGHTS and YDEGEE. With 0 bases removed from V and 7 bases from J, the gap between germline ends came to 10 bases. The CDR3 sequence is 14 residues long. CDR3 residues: CASSLGVGSEKLFF. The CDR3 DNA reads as TGTGCCAGCAGCTTGGGCGTCGGCAGTGAAAAACTGTTTTTT.

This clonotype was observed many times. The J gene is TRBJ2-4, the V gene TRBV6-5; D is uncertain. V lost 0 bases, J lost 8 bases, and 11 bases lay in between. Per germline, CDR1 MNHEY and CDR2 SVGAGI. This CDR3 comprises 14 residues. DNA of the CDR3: TGTGCCAGCAGTTACTCGGGTCGCAGCGACATTCAGTACTTC. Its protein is CASSYSGRSDIQYF.

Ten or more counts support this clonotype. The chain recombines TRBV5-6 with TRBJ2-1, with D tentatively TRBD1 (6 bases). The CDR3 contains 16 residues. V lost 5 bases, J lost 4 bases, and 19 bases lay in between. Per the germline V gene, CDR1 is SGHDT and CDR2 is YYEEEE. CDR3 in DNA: TGTGCCAGCAGTCGAAGGACAGCCCGAACATACAATGAGCAGTTCTTC. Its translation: CASSRRTARTYNEQFF.